This T cell receptor (beta chain) was sequenced in a study of Ad26.COV2.S vaccination and SARS-CoV-2 variants. Clones were sequenced by immunoSEQ multiplex PCR, and TCRdb holds only the in-frame ones, with some missing. In the table there are about 320,000 clones, around four fifths of which are singletons. Noted treatment: roughly 20 received Ad26.COV2.S at low or high dose, single or two shots; about 5 received placebo; per-sample allocation not given. Sampling was performed 63 days after the first vaccine or placebo injection. Cohort 1b enrolled adults aged 18-55 years in Boston. V lost 0 bases and J 5 bases, leaving 8 bases between the germline ends. Germline CDR1 is SGDLS and CDR2 is YYNGEE. There are 13 residues in the CDR3.

The sequencing here drew on peripheral blood, taken in a trial of Ad26.COV2.S vaccine versus placebo. The clonotype originates from a person between 18 and 59 years old who received the Ad26.COV2.S COVID-19 vaccine or a placebo. This chain links TRBV9 with TRBJ1-2, with D perhaps matching TRBD1 (5 bases). The CDR3 sequence: CASSVDQGYGYTF. The DNA of the CDR3 is TGTGCCAGCAGCGTAGATCAGGGTTATGGCTACACCTTC.